These 22 T cell receptor beta chains originate from one sample sequenced in a study of blood T cells in healthy people across ages. Then a second PCR, running about 6 to 12 cycles, was carried out with a sample-barcoded 5' primer and a J-beta primer mix. TCRdb processed the 5' RACE reads anew with MiXCR; each CDR3 protein has one entry. This sample carries roughly 790,000 distinct CDR3 sequences, more than 40% of them seen once, and the ten largest clones take less than 25%. Sequencing was carried out using blood. These receptors were taken from an older woman in good health.

The rearrangement joins TRBV20-1 to TRBJ1-5; D not certain. This CDR3 has 14 amino acids. The germline V gene has CDR1 DFQATT and CDR2 SNEGSKA (reference sequence). Between the trimmed V and J ends, which lost 6 bases and 0 bases, there was a span of 12 bases. CDR3 amino acids: CSARRTASNQPQHF. The CDR3 DNA reads as TGCAGTGCCCGTCGGACCGCTAGCAATCAGCCCCAGCATTTT.

Only a few counts were recorded for this clonotype. The chain recombines TRBV20-1 with TRBJ2-4; TRBD1 is a possible D gene (6 bases). Germline V gene sequence: CDR1 DFQATT, CDR2 SNEGSKA (reference sequence). Trimming left V 6 bases short and J 0 bases short, with 12 bases between. This CDR3 contains 14 residues. CDR3 in DNA: TGCAGTGCCTACGGACAGCTAGCCAAAAACATTCAGTACTTC. This codes for CSAYGQLAKNIQYF.

This clonotype has just one count. The chain joins TRBV24-1 to TRBJ2-2; 8 bases map to TRBD1. The V and J ends lost 3 bases and 7 bases, in that order; junction bases with no gene match: 9. Germline CDR1 reads KGHDR; CDR2 reads SFDVKD. The CDR3 runs 16 residues. The CDR3 region is CATSDAGQGVSGELFF. The CDR3 DNA reads TGTGCCACCAGTGATGCCGGACAGGGTGTAAGCGGGGAGCTGTTTTTT.

Remarks on this clonotype: A clone one base away is much larger, so this may be a read error. This sequence joins TRBV15 and TRBJ2-4, with D possibly matching TRBD2 (6 bases). Between the trimmed V and J ends, which lost 1 base and 8 bases, there was a span of 12 bases. The germline CDR1 and CDR2 sequences are LNHNV and YYDKDF (reference sequence). There are 14 residues in the CDR3. CDR3 in DNA: TGTGCCACCAGCAGAGGACGGGGGATGGACATTCAGTACTTC. This translates into CATSRGRGMDIQYF.

The genes are TRBV20-1 and TRBJ2-3, with TRBD1 matching over 7 bases. In germline, CDR1 is DFQATT, CDR2 SNEGSKA (reference sequence). The CDR3 is 13 amino acids. J lost 2 bases, V lost 4 bases, and 3 bases had no gene match. CDR3: CSAIGQATDTQYF. DNA of the CDR3: TGCAGTGCTATAGGACAGGCCACAGATACGCAGTATTTT.

This clonotype was counted ten times or more. The V and J genes are TRBV10-3 and TRBJ2-1; TRBD2 agrees at 11 bases. This CDR3 region has 16 residues. CDR1 ENHRY and CDR2 SYGVKD come from the germline V gene. Unmatched junction bases numbered 6, after V lost 0 bases and J lost 8 bases. CDR3 bases: TGTGCCATCAGTGAGTCTATAGCGGGGGGGCCCTATGAGCAGTTCTTC. This translates into CAISESIAGGPYEQFF.

With respect to this clonotype: This may be a read error, as it is one base from a much larger clone. This sequence joins TRBV7-9 and TRBJ2-1, with 9 positions matching TRBD2. This CDR3 is 15 amino acids long. In germline, CDR1 is SEHNR, CDR2 FQNEAQ (reference sequence). In nucleotides, the CDR3 is TGTGCCGGCAGCTTAGCGGAGAGCGGGGGGCTTGAGCAGTTCTTC. Amino acids: CAGSLAESGGLEQFF.

This clonotype has just a few counts. V is TRBV7-9 and J is TRBJ2-3; D is possibly TRBD2 (5 bases). The V gene lost 6 bases and the J gene lost 2 bases, with 15 bases spanning the gap. The CDR3 is 15 residues long. Germline loops: CDR1 SEHNR, CDR2 FQNEAQ (reference sequence). The CDR3 here is CASRPGLGPTDTQYF. The CDR3 region has the DNA TGTGCCAGCAGGCCCGGACTTGGGCCCACAGATACGCAGTATTTT.

This clonotype was observed at least ten times. A junction boundary mismatches the germline segment, possibly from a read error. The chain carries TRBV5-1 and TRBJ2-5, with D unclear. The CDR3 is made up of 14 amino acids. Germline-derived CDR1 and CDR2 are SGHRS and YFSETQ. Here the CDR3 reads CASSLGTAQETQYF. The CDR3, as DNA: TGTGCCAGCAGCTTGGGCACAGCACAAGAGACCCAGTACTTC.

Note on this clonotype: A much bigger clone sits one base away, suggesting this may be a read error. The chain uses TRBV20-1 and TRBJ2-1, with D possibly being TRBD1 (6 bases). Trimming pared 8 bases from V and 2 bases from J, leaving 16 bases between. The CDR3 has 14 residues. The germline gives CDR1 DFQATT, CDR2 SNEGSKA (reference sequence). CDR3 residues: CSTGPQGPYNEQFF. CDR3 in DNA: TGCAGTACTGGACCACAGGGACCCTACAATGAGCAGTTCTTC.

The chain employs TRBV9 and TRBJ1-1; the D gene is possibly TRBD1 (5 bases). Trimming pared 0 bases from V and 6 bases from J, leaving 12 bases between. Germline V gene lookup returns CDR1 SGDLS and CDR2 YYNGEE. The CDR3 sequence is 14 residues long. CDR3 amino acids: CASSVESRVAEAFF. The CDR3 DNA sequence: TGTGCCAGCAGCGTAGAATCCAGGGTGGCTGAAGCTTTCTTT.

Only a few counts were recorded for this clonotype. The chain links TRBV3-1 to TRBJ1-6; D possibly corresponds to TRBD1 (6 bases). Germline V CDR1 and CDR2: LGHDT, YNNKEL (reference sequence). Trimming took off 0 bases at V and 10 bases at J, with 13 bases between the two ends. The CDR3 extends over 15 amino acids. CDR3 region: CASSQDRGLTSPLHF. The CDR3 DNA is TGTGCCAGCAGCCAAGACAGGGGCCTGACCTCACCCCTCCACTTT.

The gene calls are TRBV15 and TRBJ2-1, with 8 bases that match TRBD1. In germline, CDR1 is LNHNV, CDR2 YYDKDF (reference sequence). CDR3 size: 14 residues. The V segment lost 0 bases and the J segment 8 bases; nucleotides outside the gene matches: 3. The CDR3 region is CATSREGQGYEQFF. CDR3 bases: TGTGCCACCAGCAGAGAAGGACAGGGCTATGAGCAGTTCTTC.

The gene calls are TRBV15 and TRBJ2-5, with D unresolved. The CDR3 is 12 residues long. Germline assignment: CDR1 LNHNV and CDR2 YYDKDF (reference sequence). The germline V and J ends were trimmed by 0 bases and 6 bases, with 5 bases remaining between them. CDR3 loop: CATSRDTQTQYF. As DNA, the CDR3 is TGTGCCACCAGCAGAGATACTCAGACCCAGTACTTC.

Only a few counts were recorded for this clonotype. The chain recombines TRBV9 with TRBJ2-3, with D perhaps being TRBD1 or TRBD2 (5 bases each). V shed 2 bases and J shed 2 bases, with 15 bases lying between them. The germline CDR1 and CDR2 sequences are SGDLS and YYNGEE. CDR3 size: 16 residues. This CDR3 reads CASSVRDGLYTDTQYF. The CDR3 DNA reads TGTGCCAGCAGCGTTCGGGACGGCTTATACACAGATACGCAGTATTTT.

Here the CDR3 DNA reads TGTGCCACCAGTGATCCGGTACAGGAGACCCAGTACTTC. Translation gives CATSDPVQETQYF. The V gene is TRBV24-1, the J gene TRBJ2-5; D ambiguous. The length of the CDR3 is 13 residues. Germline loops: CDR1 KGHDR, CDR2 SFDVKD. V lost 3 bases and J lost 5, with 9 bases in between.

This clonotype came up a few times. The chain couples TRBV5-6 to TRBJ2-7; no clear D gene. Germline values: CDR1 SGHDT, CDR2 YYEEEE. The CDR3 spans 15 residues. Trimming left V 4 bases short and J 5 bases short, with 19 bases between. In nucleotides, the CDR3 is TGTGCCAGCAGCCCGCTCTACAACGCCTTGGACGAGCAGTACTTC. It translates to CASSPLYNALDEQYF.

This chain links TRBV28 with TRBJ2-7; 7 nucleotides agree with TRBD1. CDR1 is MDHEN, CDR2 SYDVKM, per germline. The CDR3 has 15 amino acids. V shed 8 bases and J 2 bases; nucleotides not matched to a gene: 12. The CDR3, as DNA: TGTGCCAGCGTCTCCTGGCAGGGACAGCCCTACGAGCAGTACTTC. Translating gives CASVSWQGQPYEQYF. Supplemented by reference TRBV28 and TRBJ2-7, the full variable domain reads DVKVTQSSRYLVKRTGEKVFLECVQDMDHENMFWYRQDPGLGLRLIYFSYDVKMKEKGDIPEGYSVSREKKERFSLILESASTNQTSMYLCASVSWQGQPYEQYFGPGTRLTVT.

The rearrangement uses TRBV12-3 or TRBV12-4 and TRBJ2-3; weak D call: TRBD2 (7 bases). V lost 8 bases, J lost 1 base, and 13 bases lay in between. The CDR3 is made up of 14 amino acids. In DNA, the CDR3 is TGTGCCAGCTCTGCGGGGGCCGGCACAGATACGCAGTATTTT. Translating gives CASSAGAGTDTQYF.

The chain has TRBV7-3 and TRBJ2-2; 10 bases line up with TRBD2. CDR1 is SGHTA, CDR2 FQGTGA, per germline. The CDR3 is 16 residues long. V dropped 6 bases and J dropped 8; count of bases not matched to a gene: 12. CDR3 region: CASRVSGLASSGELFF. In nucleotides, the CDR3 is TGTGCCAGCAGGGTATCGGGACTAGCGTCGAGTGGGGAGCTGTTTTTT.

The rearrangement joins TRBV29-1 to TRBJ2-3, with TRBD1 identical over 8 bases. This CDR3 is 14 amino acids long. The J segment lost 3 bases and the V segment lost 6 bases, leaving 8 bases of the junction unmatched. The germline CDR1 and CDR2 sequences are SQVTM and ANQGSEA. CDR3 in DNA: TGCAGCGTCGCCCGGGACAGGAGTACAGATACGCAGTATTTT. Its translation: CSVARDRSTDTQYF.

The rearrangement joins TRBV19 to TRBJ2-1; D possibly corresponds to TRBD1 (6 bases). Trimming pared 4 bases from V and 3 bases from J, leaving 13 bases between. Germline V CDR1 and CDR2: LNHDA, SQIVND (reference sequence). The CDR3 has 15 residues. CDR3 coding DNA: TGTGCCAGTAGTACCCCGACAGGTAACTACAATGAGCAGTTCTTC. The encoded protein is CASSTPTGNYNEQFF.